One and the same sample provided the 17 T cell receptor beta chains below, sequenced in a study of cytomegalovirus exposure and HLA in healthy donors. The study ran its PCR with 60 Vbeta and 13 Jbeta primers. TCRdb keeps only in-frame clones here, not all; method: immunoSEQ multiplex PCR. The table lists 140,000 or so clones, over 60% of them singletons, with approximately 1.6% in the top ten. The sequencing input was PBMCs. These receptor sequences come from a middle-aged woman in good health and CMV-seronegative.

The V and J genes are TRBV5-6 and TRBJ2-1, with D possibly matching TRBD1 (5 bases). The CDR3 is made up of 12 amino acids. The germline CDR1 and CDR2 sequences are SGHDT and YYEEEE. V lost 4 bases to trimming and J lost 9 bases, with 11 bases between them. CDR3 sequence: CASSPGRGEQFF. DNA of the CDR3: TGTGCCAGCAGCCCTGGTAGGGGTGAGCAGTTCTTC.

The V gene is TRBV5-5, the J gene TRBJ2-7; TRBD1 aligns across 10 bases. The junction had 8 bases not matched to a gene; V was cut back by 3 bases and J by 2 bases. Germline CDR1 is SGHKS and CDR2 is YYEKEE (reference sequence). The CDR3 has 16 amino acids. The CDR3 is CASSSVPGQGTYEQYF. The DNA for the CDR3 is TGTGCCAGCAGCTCCGTCCCGGGACAGGGGACCTACGAGCAGTACTTC.

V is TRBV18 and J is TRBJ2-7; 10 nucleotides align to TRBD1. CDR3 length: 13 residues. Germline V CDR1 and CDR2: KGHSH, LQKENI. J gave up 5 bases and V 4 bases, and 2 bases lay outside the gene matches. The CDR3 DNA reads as TGTGCCAGCTCACTCGGGACAGGGGACGAGCAGTACTTC. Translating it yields CASSLGTGDEQYF.

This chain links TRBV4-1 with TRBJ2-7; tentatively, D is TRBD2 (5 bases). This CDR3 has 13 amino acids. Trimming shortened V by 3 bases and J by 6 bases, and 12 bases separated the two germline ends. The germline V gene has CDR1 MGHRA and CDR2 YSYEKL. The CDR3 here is CASSHSGSTEQYF. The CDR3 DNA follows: TGCGCCAGCAGCCATTCGGGGTCCACCGAGCAGTACTTC.

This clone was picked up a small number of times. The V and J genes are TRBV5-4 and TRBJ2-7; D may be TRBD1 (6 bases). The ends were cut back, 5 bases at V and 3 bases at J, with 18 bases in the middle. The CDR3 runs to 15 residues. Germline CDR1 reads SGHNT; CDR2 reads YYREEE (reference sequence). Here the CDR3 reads CASRDGMQGNYEQYF. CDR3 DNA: TGTGCCAGCAGAGATGGGATGCAGGGGAACTACGAGCAGTACTTC.

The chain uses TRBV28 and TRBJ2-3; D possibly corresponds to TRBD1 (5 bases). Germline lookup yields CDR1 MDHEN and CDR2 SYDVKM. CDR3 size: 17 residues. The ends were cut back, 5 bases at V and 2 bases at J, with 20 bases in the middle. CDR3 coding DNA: TGTGCCAGCAGTCGCCCACAGGTCAACCCGCACACAGATACGCAGTATTTT. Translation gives CASSRPQVNPHTDTQYF.

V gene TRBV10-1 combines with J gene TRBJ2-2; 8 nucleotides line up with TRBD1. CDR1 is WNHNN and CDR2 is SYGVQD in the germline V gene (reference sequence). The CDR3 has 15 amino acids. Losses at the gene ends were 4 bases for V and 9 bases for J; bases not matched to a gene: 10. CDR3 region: CASSVAGTGQRELFF. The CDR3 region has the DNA TGCGCCAGCAGTGTCGCCGGGACAGGCCAGCGGGAGCTGTTTTTT.

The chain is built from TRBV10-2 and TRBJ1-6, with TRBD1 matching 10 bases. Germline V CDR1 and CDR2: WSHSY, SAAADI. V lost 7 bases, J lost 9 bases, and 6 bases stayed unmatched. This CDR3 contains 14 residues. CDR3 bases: TGCGCCAGCACTAGGGACAGGGGTTCTTCACCCCTCCACTTT. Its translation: CASTRDRGSSPLHF.

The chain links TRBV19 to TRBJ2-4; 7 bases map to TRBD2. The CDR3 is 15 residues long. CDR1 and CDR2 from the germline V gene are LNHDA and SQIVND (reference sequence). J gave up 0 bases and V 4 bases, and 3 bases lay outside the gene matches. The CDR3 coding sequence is TGTGCCAGTAGTAGCGGGGGTCTAGCCAAAAACATTCAGTACTTC. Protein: CASSSGGLAKNIQYF.

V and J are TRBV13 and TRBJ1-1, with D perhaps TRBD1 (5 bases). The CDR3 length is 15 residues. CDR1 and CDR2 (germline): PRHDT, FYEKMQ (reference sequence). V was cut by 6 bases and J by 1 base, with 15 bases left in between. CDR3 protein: CASSSLGQGNTEAFF. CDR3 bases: TGTGCCAGCAGTTCCCTCGGGCAGGGGAACACTGAAGCTTTCTTT.

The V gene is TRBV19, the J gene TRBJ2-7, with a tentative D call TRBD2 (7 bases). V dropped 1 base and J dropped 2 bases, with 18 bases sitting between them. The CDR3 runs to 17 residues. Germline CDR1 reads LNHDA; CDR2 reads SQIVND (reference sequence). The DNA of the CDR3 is TGTGCCAGTAGTATAGGGGTTGGGGGGGCCGCGGCCTACGAGCAGTACTTC. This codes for CASSIGVGGAAAYEQYF.

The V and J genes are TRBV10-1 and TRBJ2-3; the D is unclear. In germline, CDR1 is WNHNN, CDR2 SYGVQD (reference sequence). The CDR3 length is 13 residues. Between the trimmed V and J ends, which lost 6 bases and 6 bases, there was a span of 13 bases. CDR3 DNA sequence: TGCGCCAGCAGCCCGGCCGGAGCGGATACGCAGTATTTT. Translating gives CASSPAGADTQYF.

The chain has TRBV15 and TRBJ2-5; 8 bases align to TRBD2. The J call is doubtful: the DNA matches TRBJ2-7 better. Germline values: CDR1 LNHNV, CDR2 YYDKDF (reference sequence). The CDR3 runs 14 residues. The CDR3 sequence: CATSREREVYEQYF. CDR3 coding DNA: TGTGCCACCAGCAGAGAGCGGGAGGTCTACGAGCAGTACTTC.

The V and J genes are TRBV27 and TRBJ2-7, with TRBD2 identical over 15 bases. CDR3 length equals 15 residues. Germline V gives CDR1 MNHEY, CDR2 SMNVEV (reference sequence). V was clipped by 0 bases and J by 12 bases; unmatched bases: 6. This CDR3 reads CASSLSRGTSGGMYF. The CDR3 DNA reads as TGTGCCAGCAGTTTATCGAGAGGGACTAGCGGGGGGATGTACTTC.

The CDR3: CAWSPFLNEQFF. The CDR3 nucleotides read TGTGCCTGGAGTCCCTTCCTTAATGAGCAGTTCTTC. The rearrangement uses TRBV30 and TRBJ2-1; D gene unclear. The CDR3 sequence is 12 residues long. Between the trimmed V and J ends, which lost 2 bases and 7 bases, there was a span of 9 bases. CDR1 and CDR2 (germline): GTSNPN, SVGIG (reference sequence).

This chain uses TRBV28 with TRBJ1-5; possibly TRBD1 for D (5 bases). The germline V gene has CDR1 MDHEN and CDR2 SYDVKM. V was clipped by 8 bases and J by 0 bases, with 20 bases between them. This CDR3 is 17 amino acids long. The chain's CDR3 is CASVGRGYRDSNQPQHF. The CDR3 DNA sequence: TGTGCCAGCGTGGGGCGGGGCTATCGTGATAGCAATCAGCCCCAGCATTTT.

CDR3 sequence: CASSFKQAGETQYF. The CDR3, as DNA: TGTGCCAGCAGCTTCAAACAGGCAGGGGAGACCCAGTACTTC. The V call is TRBV5-4, the J call TRBJ2-5, with D possibly matching TRBD1 (5 bases). Trimming took off 2 bases at V and 5 bases at J, with 13 bases between the two ends. Germline V lookup: CDR1 SGHNT, CDR2 YYREEE (reference sequence). The CDR3 is 14 residues long.